The T cell receptor (beta chain) under discussion was sequenced for a study of naive and memory T cell subsets. General study findings and limits: A few larger clonotypes appeared in naive repertoires, especially CD8, possibly memory cells re-expressing CD45RA.

The beta constant-region primer was an equimolar mix of two oligonucleotides covering TRBC1 and TRBC2. The ligated cDNA underwent four PCR rounds using SP2 and nested alpha and beta constant-region primers. MiXCR was run by TCRdb on the UMI-ligation and nested PCR reads, yielding one entry per CDR3 protein. This table holds 130,000 to 150,000 distinct CDR3 sequences, 22% found once. As concerns this clonotype: The antigen is unknown.

The receptor was isolated from a human donor in good health. Material: naive CD4+ T cells from blood.

The DNA of the CDR3 is TGTGCCAGCAGCGTCTCCCCGCGGGACAGGGCCTACGAGCAGTACTTC. The encoded protein is CASSVSPRDRAYEQYF. The J gene is TRBJ2-7, the V gene TRBV9; 9 nucleotides line up with TRBD1. J gave up 2 bases and V 2 bases, and 8 bases lay outside the gene matches. The CDR3 has 16 residues. The germline gives CDR1 SGDLS, CDR2 YYNGEE.